The 25 T cell receptor beta chains listed next were all sequenced from one sample in a study of blood T cell repertoires in COVID-19. Sequencing was performed with immunoSEQ multiplex PCR; in TCRdb, only in-frame clones are kept and a portion is missing. The top ten clones hold around 9.1% of a sample with roughly 250,000 clones, 86% of them seen once. The sample comprised peripheral blood. These receptors were obtained from a man aged 40-50 years who had recovered from COVID-19.

The CDR3 loop is CASSYRQGGEKLFF. CDR3 nucleotides: TGTGCCAGCAGCTACCGCCAGGGAGGAGAAAAACTGTTTTTT. The gene calls are TRBV7-9 and TRBJ1-4, with a possible D match to TRBD1 (5 bases). V shed 4 bases and J shed 8 bases, with 14 bases lying between them. Germline-derived CDR1 and CDR2 are SEHNR and FQNEAQ (reference sequence). This CDR3 contains 14 residues. The whole variable domain, remainder taken from reference TRBV7-9 and TRBJ1-4, is DTGVSQNPRHKITKRGQNVTFRCDPISEHNRLYWYRQTLGQGPEFLTYFQNEAQLEKSRLLSDRFSAERPKGSFSTLEIQRTEQGDSAMYLCASSYRQGGEKLFFGSGTQLSVL.

The chain carries TRBV5-6 and TRBJ2-1, with 10 bases that match TRBD2. The V and J ends lost 4 bases and 10 bases, in that order; junction bases with no gene match: 17. The CDR3 has 17 residues. In germline, CDR1 is SGHDT, CDR2 YYEEEE. The CDR3 DNA reads as TGTGCCAGCAGCCCTAAGTCTAGGCTAGCGGGGGTAGGAGAGCAGTTCTTC. Translation gives CASSPKSRLAGVGEQFF.

The rearrangement uses TRBV11-2 and TRBJ2-5; 10 nucleotides align to TRBD2. With V trimmed by 1 base and J by 4 bases, 6 bases remained unmatched. Germline CDR1 reads SGHAT; CDR2 reads FQNNGV. The CDR3 contains 16 residues. The CDR3 spells CASSLAPAGGRETQYF. CDR3 nucleotides: TGTGCCAGCAGCTTAGCTCCAGCGGGGGGGAGAGAGACCCAGTACTTC.

V is TRBV6-4 and J is TRBJ2-1; 10 nucleotides align to TRBD2. This CDR3 spans 16 amino acids. The V segment lost 4 bases and the J segment 9 bases; nucleotides outside the gene matches: 12. Looked up from germline, CDR1 is MRHNA and CDR2 is SNTAGT. The CDR3 DNA sequence: TGTGCCAGCAGTGCAAGCGGCCTAGCGGGAGTAAGTGAGCAGTTCTTC. Translated: CASSASGLAGVSEQFF.

J is TRBJ2-7 and V is TRBV27; the match to TRBD1 covers 8 bases. Germline lookup yields CDR1 MNHEY and CDR2 SMNVEV (reference sequence). The CDR3 spans 17 residues. V shed 5 bases and J 6 bases; nucleotides not matched to a gene: 18. CDR3 sequence (DNA): TGTGCCAGCAGTCCCAGTCCCAGGGGGCGTCCCTTGGCCGAGCAGTACTTC. Translating it yields CASSPSPRGRPLAEQYF.

The V gene is TRBV7-9, the J gene TRBJ2-1, with a tentative D call TRBD1 (6 bases). CDR3 length equals 15 residues. V was shortened by 6 bases and J by 6 bases, with 18 bases between the two germline ends. Germline V lookup: CDR1 SEHNR, CDR2 FQNEAQ (reference sequence). The CDR3 here is CASSPWAGVFNEQFF. The DNA for the CDR3 is TGTGCCAGCAGTCCGTGGGCAGGGGTCTTCAATGAGCAGTTCTTC. Combining the CDR3 with reference TRBV7-9 and TRBJ2-1 gives the whole variable domain DTGVSQNPRHKITKRGQNVTFRCDPISEHNRLYWYRQTLGQGPEFLTYFQNEAQLEKSRLLSDRFSAERPKGSFSTLEIQRTEQGDSAMYLCASSPWAGVFNEQFFGPGTRLTVL.

This clone has a handful of counts. V and J are TRBV7-9 and TRBJ1-5; TRBD1 is a possible D gene (6 bases). Germline values: CDR1 SEHNR, CDR2 FQNEAQ (reference sequence). The V end lost 5 bases, the J end lost 0 bases, and 14 bases lay between the germline ends. This CDR3 has 16 residues. In DNA, the CDR3 is TGTGCCAGCAGCCGTCTGGGAGGGGGTAGCAATCAGCCCCAGCATTTT. It encodes CASSRLGGGSNQPQHF.

The chain uses TRBV6-4 and TRBJ1-5; D gene ambiguous. Germline assignment: CDR1 MRHNA and CDR2 SNTAGT. V was clipped by 0 bases and J by 7 bases, with 13 bases between them. The CDR3 is 15 amino acids. CDR3 coding DNA: TGTGCCAGCAGTGACTCGAGGGCCTGGGAACAGCCCCAGCATTTT. This codes for CASSDSRAWEQPQHF.

The chain uses TRBV18 and TRBJ1-2; D is possibly TRBD1 (5 bases). Germline lookup yields CDR1 KGHSH and CDR2 LQKENI. V lost 0 bases and J lost 9, with 14 bases in between. The CDR3 loop spans 14 amino acids. Here the CDR3 reads CASSPPATEKSYTF. CDR3 DNA: TGTGCCAGCTCACCACCCGCGACAGAAAAGAGCTACACCTTC.

The chain links TRBV5-1 to TRBJ2-7; 12 bases align to TRBD2. The V gene's germline CDR1 is SGHRS and CDR2 YFSETQ. The CDR3 has 14 residues. V lost 3 bases to trimming and J lost 7 bases; unmatched junction nucleotides: 5. The CDR3: CASSSGLAGGEQYF. The CDR3 region has the DNA TGCGCCAGCAGCTCGGGACTAGCGGGCGGAGAGCAGTACTTC. Variable domain in full (rest from reference TRBV5-1 and TRBJ2-7): KAGVTQTPRYLIKTRGQQVTLSCSPISGHRSVSWYQQTPGQGLQFLFEYFSETQRNKGNFPGRFSGRQFSNSRSEMNVSTLELGDSALYLCASSSGLAGGEQYFGPGTRLTVT.

The chain recombines TRBV6-5 with TRBJ2-7, with TRBD1 matching 9 bases. V was clipped by 6 bases and J by 2 bases; unmatched bases: 8. CDR3 length: 15 amino acids. Germline V gene sequence: CDR1 MNHEY, CDR2 SVGAGI. The CDR3 is CASRRLTGGAYEQYF. CDR3 nucleotide sequence: TGTGCCAGCAGACGCCTGACAGGGGGAGCCTACGAGCAGTACTTC.

The rearrangement uses TRBV7-2 and TRBJ2-7; 8 bases match TRBD2. This CDR3 spans 15 amino acids. J lost 3 bases, V lost 6 bases, and 10 bases had no gene match. Germline-derived CDR1 and CDR2 are SGHTA and FQGNSA. The CDR3 DNA sequence: TGTGCCAGCAGTTTTACCGGGACTAGGGGCTACGAGCAGTACTTC. Translated: CASSFTGTRGYEQYF.

This clone appeared a few times. The CDR3 loop is CASSLNTGVSYEQYF. In DNA, the CDR3 is TGTGCCAGCAGCTTAAACACAGGGGTCTCCTACGAGCAGTACTTC. The V gene is TRBV7-6, the J gene TRBJ2-7; 7 bases map to TRBD1. The V and J ends lost 2 bases and 0 bases, in that order; junction bases with no gene match: 4. Germline loops: CDR1 SGHVS, CDR2 FNYEAQ. The CDR3 is 15 residues long.

This rearrangement joins TRBV5-1 to TRBJ1-1, with 8 bases aligning to TRBD1. V lost 5 bases to trimming and J lost 1 base; unmatched junction nucleotides: 7. The germline CDR1 and CDR2 sequences are SGHRS and YFSETQ. This CDR3 comprises 15 residues. This CDR3 is CASRKGTGPNTEAFF. In DNA, the CDR3 is TGCGCCAGCAGAAAAGGGACAGGCCCGAACACTGAAGCTTTCTTT.

This chain uses TRBV6-5 with TRBJ1-3, with unresolved D. V lost 7 bases to trimming and J lost 0 bases, with 10 bases between them. This CDR3 spans 14 amino acids. The germline CDR1 and CDR2 sequences are MNHEY and SVGAGI. CDR3 DNA sequence: TGTGCCAGCAATCGAGGTTTCTCTGGAAACACCATATATTTT. Translated, it gives CASNRGFSGNTIYF.

V usage is TRBV19 and J usage is TRBJ2-7, with 8 nucleotides matching TRBD2. The CDR3 consists of 14 residues. Germline values: CDR1 LNHDA, CDR2 SQIVND (reference sequence). Trimming cost V 5 bases and J 3 bases; bases outside gene matches: 6. CDR3 protein: CASSWRGEGYEQYF. DNA for the CDR3: TGTGCCAGTAGTTGGCGGGGGGAGGGCTACGAGCAGTACTTC.

The chain combines TRBV9 with TRBJ2-7, with D possibly matching TRBD1 (6 bases). The CDR3 spans 15 residues. The germline gives CDR1 SGDLS, CDR2 YYNGEE. V lost 0 bases to trimming and J lost 4 bases, with 14 bases between them. The CDR3 sequence is CASSVDGTNVYEQYF. CDR3 bases: TGTGCCAGCAGCGTAGATGGGACAAACGTTTACGAGCAGTACTTC.

This clone appeared a few times. The V call is TRBV7-2, the J call TRBJ2-7; no clear D. This CDR3 contains 12 residues. Germline V gene sequence: CDR1 SGHTA, CDR2 FQGNSA. The V end lost 4 bases, the J end lost 0 bases, and 4 bases lay between the germline ends. The CDR3 sequence: CASSSVSYEQYF. The CDR3 DNA reads as TGTGCCAGCAGCTCCGTCTCCTACGAGCAGTACTTC.

This sequence joins TRBV20-1 and TRBJ1-2; no clear D gene. V was pared by 3 bases and J by 7 bases, with 12 bases between. This CDR3 has 12 amino acids. Germline CDR1 reads DFQATT; CDR2 reads SNEGSKA (reference sequence). The CDR3: CSASRSGFGYTF. In nucleotides, the CDR3 is TGCAGTGCTAGTAGATCCGGGTTTGGCTACACCTTC.

The CDR3 DNA reads as TGTGCCAGCAGCCGACTGCTGGACAGGGGACTACAGAGGGACTATGGCTACACCTTC. Amino acids: CASSRLLDRGLQRDYGYTF. The chain links TRBV7-9 to TRBJ1-2; TRBD1 matches at 9 bases. V was pared by 5 bases and J by 3 bases, with 19 bases of the junction left unmatched. The CDR3 spans 19 residues. The germline V gene has CDR1 SEHNR and CDR2 FQNEAQ (reference sequence).

As to this clone: A read error may produce the germline difference seen at one junction end. The chain uses TRBV19 and TRBJ1-2, with TRBD1 matching over 7 bases. This CDR3 has 13 amino acids. The germline V gene encodes CDR1 LNHDA and CDR2 SQIVND (reference sequence). The CDR3 here is CASTQPGETGLSF. The CDR3, as DNA: TGTGCCAGTACCCAGCCGGGGGAGACAGGGCTTTCCTTC.

This chain joins TRBV29-1 and TRBJ2-3; 7 nucleotides match TRBD2. V lost 3 bases to trimming and J lost 0 bases; unmatched junction nucleotides: 9. CDR1 and CDR2 from the germline V gene are SQVTM and ANQGSEA. The CDR3 contains 16 residues. CDR3 sequence reads: CSVDSPVSGSTDTQYF. The CDR3 DNA sequence: TGCAGCGTTGATTCTCCGGTTAGCGGGAGCACAGATACGCAGTATTTT.

This rearrangement joins TRBV12-3 or TRBV12-4 to TRBJ2-7; D uncertain. V was trimmed by 5 bases and J by 1 base, leaving 6 bases between them. The CDR3 has 12 residues. The CDR3 DNA follows: TGTGCCAGCAGTAACATTTCCTACGAGCAGTACTTC. Its protein is CASSNISYEQYF.

The chain links TRBV9 to TRBJ2-7, with 8 bases matching TRBD2. Germline CDR1 is SGDLS and CDR2 is YYNGEE. V dropped 0 bases and J dropped 6; count of bases not matched to a gene: 2. CDR3 size: 13 residues. CDR3 sequence reads: CASSVDLAGEQYF. The CDR3 coding sequence is TGTGCCAGCAGCGTAGACCTAGCGGGCGAGCAGTACTTC.

The rearrangement links TRBV5-1 to TRBJ1-2; D is unresolved. The CDR3 length is 14 residues. Germline CDR1 SGHRS, CDR2 YFSETQ. The V end lost 0 bases, the J end lost 6 bases, and 12 bases lay between the germline ends. The CDR3 coding sequence is TGCGCCAGCAGCTTGGCGAGAGGGTTTGATGGCTACACCTTC. Translated, it gives CASSLARGFDGYTF.